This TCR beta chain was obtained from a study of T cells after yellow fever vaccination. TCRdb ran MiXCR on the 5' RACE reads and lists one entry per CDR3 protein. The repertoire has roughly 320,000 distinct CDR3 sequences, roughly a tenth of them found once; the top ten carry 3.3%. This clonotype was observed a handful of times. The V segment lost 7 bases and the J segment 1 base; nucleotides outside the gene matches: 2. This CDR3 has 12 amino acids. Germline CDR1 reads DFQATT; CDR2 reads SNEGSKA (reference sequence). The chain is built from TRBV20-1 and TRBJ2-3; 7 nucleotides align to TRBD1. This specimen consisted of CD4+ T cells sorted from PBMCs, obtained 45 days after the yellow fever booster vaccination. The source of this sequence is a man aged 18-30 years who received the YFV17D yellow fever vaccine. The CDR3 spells CSDTGGTDTQYF. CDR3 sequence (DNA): TGCAGTGATACAGGGGGCACAGATACGCAGTATTTT.